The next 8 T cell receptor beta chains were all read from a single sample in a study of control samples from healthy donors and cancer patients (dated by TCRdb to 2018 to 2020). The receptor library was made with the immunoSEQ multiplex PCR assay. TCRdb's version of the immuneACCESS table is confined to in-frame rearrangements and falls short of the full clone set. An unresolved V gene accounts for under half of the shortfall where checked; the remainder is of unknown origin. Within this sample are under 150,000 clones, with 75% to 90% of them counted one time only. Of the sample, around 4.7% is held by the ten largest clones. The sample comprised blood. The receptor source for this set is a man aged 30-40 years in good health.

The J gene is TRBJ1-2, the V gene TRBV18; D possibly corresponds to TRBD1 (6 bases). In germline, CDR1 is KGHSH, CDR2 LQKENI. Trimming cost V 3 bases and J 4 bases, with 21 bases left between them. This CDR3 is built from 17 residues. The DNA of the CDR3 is TGTGCCAGCTCACCCCTCCTGACAGGTCTTCCCTCCTATGGCTACACCTTC. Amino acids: CASSPLLTGLPSYGYTF.

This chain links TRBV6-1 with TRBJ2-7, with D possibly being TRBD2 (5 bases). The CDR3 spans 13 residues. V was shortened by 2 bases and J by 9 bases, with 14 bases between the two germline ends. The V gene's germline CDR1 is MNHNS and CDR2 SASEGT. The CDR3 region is CASSESPRGRQYF. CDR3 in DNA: TGTGCCAGCAGTGAATCCCCCCGAGGGAGGCAGTACTTC.

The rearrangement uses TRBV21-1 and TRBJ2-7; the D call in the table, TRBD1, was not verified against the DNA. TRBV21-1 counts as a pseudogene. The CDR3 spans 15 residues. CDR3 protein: CASSNAGTGEYEQYF. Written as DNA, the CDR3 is TGTGCCAGCAGCAATGCCGGGACAGGGGAATACGAGCAGTACTTC.

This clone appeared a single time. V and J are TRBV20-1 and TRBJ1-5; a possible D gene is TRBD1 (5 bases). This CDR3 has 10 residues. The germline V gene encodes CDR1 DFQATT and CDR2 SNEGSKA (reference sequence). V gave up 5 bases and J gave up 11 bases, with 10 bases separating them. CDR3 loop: CSAYGGAQHF. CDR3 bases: TGCAGTGCTTATGGGGGGGCCCAGCATTTT.

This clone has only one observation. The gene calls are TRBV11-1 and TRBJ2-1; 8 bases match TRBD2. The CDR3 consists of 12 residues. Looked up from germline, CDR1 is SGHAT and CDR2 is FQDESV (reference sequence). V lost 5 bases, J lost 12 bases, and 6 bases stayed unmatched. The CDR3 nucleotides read TGTGCCAGCAGCCGAGCGGGAGAGGTGCAGTTCTTC. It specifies CASSRAGEVQFF.

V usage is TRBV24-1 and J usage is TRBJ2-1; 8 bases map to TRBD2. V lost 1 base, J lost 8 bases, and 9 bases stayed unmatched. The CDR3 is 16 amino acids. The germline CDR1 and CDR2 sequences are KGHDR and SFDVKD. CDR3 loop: CATSDFQAGARDEQFF. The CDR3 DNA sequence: TGTGCCACCAGTGATTTCCAAGCGGGAGCCCGGGATGAGCAGTTCTTC.

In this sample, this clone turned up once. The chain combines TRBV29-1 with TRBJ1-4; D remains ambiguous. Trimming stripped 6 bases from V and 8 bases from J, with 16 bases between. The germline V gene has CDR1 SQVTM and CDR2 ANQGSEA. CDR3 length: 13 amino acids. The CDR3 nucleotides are TGCAGCGTCCCCGACCCTGCTCGAGAAAAACTGTTTTTT. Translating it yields CSVPDPAREKLFF.

The CDR3: CASSLPGLAGTSTDTQYF. CDR3 in DNA: TGCGCCAGCAGCTTGCCGGGACTAGCGGGAACTAGCACAGATACGCAGTATTTT. The chain couples TRBV5-1 to TRBJ2-3; TRBD2 matches 13 bases. Trimming at V came to 1 base and at J to 0 bases, leaving 5 bases not matched to a gene. The CDR3 sequence is 18 residues long. CDR1 and CDR2 from the germline V gene are SGHRS and YFSETQ.